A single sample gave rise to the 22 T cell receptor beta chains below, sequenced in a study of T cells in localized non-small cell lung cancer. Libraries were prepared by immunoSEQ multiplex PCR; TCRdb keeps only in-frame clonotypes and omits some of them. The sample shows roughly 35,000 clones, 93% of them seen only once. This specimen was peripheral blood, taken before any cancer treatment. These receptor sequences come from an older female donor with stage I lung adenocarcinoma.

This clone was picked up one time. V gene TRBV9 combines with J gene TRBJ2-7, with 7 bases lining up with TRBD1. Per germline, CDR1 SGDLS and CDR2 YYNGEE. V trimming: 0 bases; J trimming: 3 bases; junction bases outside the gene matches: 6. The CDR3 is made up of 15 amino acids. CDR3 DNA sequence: TGTGCCAGCAGCGTAGGACAGGGAATGTACTACGAGCAGTACTTC. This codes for CASSVGQGMYYEQYF.

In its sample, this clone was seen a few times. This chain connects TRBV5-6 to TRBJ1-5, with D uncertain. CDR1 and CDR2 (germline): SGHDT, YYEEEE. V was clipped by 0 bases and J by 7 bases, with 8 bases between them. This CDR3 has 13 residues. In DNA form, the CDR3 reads TGTGCCAGCAGCTTGGTCCCGGGCCAGCCCCAGCATTTT. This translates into CASSLVPGQPQHF.

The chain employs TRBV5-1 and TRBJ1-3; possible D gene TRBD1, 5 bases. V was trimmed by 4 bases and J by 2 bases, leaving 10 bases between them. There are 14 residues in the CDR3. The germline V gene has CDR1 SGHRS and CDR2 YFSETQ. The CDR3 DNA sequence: TGCGCCAGCAGCGGTCAGGGAACTGGAAACACCATATATTTT. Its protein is CASSGQGTGNTIYF.

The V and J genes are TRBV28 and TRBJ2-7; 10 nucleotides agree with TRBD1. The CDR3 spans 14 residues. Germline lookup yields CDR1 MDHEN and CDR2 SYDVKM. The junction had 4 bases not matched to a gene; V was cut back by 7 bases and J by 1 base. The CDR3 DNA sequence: TGTGCCAGCACCGGACAGGGGGTTTCCTACGAGCAGTACTTC. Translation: CASTGQGVSYEQYF.

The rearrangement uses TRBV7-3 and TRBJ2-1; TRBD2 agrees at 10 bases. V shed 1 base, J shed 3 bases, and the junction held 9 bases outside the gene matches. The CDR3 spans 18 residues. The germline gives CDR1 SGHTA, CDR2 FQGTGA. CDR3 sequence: CASSLRTLAGDFYNEQFF. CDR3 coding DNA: TGTGCCAGCAGCTTAAGAACGCTAGCGGGAGATTTCTACAATGAGCAGTTCTTC. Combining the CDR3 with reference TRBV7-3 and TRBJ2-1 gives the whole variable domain GAGVSQTPSNKVTEKGKYVELRCDPISGHTALYWYRQSLGQGPEFLIYFQGTGAADDSGLPNDRFFAVRPEGSVSTLKIQRTERGDSAVYLCASSLRTLAGDFYNEQFFGPGTRLTVL.

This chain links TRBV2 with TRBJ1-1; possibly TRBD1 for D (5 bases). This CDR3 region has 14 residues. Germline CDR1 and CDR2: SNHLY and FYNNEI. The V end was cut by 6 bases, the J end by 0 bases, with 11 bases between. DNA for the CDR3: TGTGCCAGCAGCCGAGACAGATTGAACACTGAAGCTTTCTTT. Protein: CASSRDRLNTEAFF. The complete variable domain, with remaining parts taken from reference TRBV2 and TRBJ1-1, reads EPEVTQTPSHQVTQMGQEVILRCVPISNHLYFYWYRQILGQKVEFLVSFYNNEISEKSEIFDDQFSVERPDGSNFTLKIRSTKLEDSAMYFCASSRDRLNTEAFFGQGTRLTVV.

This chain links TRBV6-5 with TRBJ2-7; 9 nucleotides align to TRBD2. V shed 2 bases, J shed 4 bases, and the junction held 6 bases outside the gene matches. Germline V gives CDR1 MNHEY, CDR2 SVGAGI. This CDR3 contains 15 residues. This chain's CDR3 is CASSYQPGLAYEQYF. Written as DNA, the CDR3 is TGTGCCAGCAGTTACCAACCGGGACTAGCTTACGAGCAGTACTTC.

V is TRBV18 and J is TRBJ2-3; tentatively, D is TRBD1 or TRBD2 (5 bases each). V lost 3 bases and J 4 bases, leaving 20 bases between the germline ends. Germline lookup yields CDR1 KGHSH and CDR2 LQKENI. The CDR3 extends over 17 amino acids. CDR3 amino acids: CASSPPRGTPGADTQYF. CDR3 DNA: TGTGCCAGCTCACCCCCTAGAGGGACGCCTGGGGCAGATACGCAGTATTTT.

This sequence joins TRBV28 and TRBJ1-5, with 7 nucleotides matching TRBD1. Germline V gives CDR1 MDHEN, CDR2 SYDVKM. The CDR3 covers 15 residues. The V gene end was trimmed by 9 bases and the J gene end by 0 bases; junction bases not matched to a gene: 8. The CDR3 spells CASITGVNSNQPQHF. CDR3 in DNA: TGTGCCAGTATTACAGGGGTCAATAGCAATCAGCCCCAGCATTTT.

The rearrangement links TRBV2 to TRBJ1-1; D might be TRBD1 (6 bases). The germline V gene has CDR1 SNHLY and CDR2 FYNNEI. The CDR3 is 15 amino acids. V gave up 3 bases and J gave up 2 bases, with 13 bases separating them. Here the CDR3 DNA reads TGTGCCAGCAGTGATCGTACAGGGCTTAACACTGAAGCTTTCTTT. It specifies CASSDRTGLNTEAFF.

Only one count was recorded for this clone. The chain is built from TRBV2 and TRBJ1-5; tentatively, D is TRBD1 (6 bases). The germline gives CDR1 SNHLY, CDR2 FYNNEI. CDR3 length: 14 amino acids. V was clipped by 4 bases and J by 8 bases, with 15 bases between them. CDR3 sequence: CASSVVREGEPQHF. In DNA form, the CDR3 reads TGTGCCAGCAGTGTTGTCCGGGAGGGGGAGCCCCAGCATTTT.

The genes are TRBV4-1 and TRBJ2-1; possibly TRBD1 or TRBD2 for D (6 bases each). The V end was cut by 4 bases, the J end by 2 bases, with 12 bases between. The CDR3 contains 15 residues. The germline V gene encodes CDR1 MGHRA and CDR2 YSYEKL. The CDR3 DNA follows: TGCGCCAGCAGCCGGGGGGCGGGAACCTACAATGAGCAGTTCTTC. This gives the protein CASSRGAGTYNEQFF.

For the CDR3, the DNA is TGTGCCAGCAGTGTATCCAGTCAGCCTTACAATGAGCAGTTCTTC. It encodes CASSVSSQPYNEQFF. The genes are TRBV2 and TRBJ2-1; D remains unclear. Germline V lookup: CDR1 SNHLY, CDR2 FYNNEI. The CDR3 covers 15 residues. Trimming pared 4 bases from V and 4 bases from J, leaving 14 bases between.

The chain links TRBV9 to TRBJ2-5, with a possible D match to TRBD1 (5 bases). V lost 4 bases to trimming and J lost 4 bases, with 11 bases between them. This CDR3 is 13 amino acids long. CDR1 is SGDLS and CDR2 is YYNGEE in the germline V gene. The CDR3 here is CASSPTGAETQYF. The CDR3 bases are TGTGCCAGCAGCCCTACTGGGGCAGAGACCCAGTACTTC.

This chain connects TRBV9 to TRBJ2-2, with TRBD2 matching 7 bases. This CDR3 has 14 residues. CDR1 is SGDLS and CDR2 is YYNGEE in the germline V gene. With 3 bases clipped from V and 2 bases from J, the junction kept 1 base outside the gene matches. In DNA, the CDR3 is TGTGCCAGCAGCGCTAGCGGAAACACCGGGGAGCTGTTTTTT. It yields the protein CASSASGNTGELFF.

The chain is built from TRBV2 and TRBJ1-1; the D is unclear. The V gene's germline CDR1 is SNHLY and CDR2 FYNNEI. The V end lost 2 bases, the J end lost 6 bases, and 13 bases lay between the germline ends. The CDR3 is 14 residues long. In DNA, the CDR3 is TGTGCCAGCAGTGAATTGTTAGAGCAGGCTGAAGCTTTCTTT. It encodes CASSELLEQAEAFF.

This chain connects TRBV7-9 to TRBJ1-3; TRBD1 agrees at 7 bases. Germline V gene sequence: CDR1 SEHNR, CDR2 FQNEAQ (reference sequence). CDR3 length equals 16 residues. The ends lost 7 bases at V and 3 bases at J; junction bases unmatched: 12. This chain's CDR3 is CASTPSRTGGGNTIYF. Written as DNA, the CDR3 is TGTGCCAGCACCCCTTCACGGACAGGCGGTGGAAACACCATATATTTT.

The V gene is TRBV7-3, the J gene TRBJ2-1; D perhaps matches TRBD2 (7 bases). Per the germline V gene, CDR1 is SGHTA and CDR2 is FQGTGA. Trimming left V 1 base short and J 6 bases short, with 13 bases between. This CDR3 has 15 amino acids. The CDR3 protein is CASSLSWGGRNEQFF. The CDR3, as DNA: TGTGCCAGCAGCTTAAGTTGGGGGGGCCGCAATGAGCAGTTCTTC.

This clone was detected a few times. Written as DNA, the CDR3 is TGTGCCAGCATCCCGGTCGGGGGTAGGCGGCCTGAAGCTTTCTTT. It yields the protein CASIPVGGRRPEAFF. V and J are TRBV6-1 and TRBJ1-1, with D maybe TRBD1 (5 bases). V gave up 7 bases and J gave up 6 bases, with 21 bases separating them. This CDR3 contains 15 residues. The V gene's germline CDR1 is MNHNS and CDR2 SASEGT.

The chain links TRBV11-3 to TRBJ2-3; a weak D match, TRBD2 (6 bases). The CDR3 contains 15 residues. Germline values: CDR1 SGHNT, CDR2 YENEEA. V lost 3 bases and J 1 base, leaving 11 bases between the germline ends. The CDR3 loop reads CASSFRSGGTDTQYF. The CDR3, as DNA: TGTGCCAGCAGCTTTAGGTCGGGGGGCACAGATACGCAGTATTTT.

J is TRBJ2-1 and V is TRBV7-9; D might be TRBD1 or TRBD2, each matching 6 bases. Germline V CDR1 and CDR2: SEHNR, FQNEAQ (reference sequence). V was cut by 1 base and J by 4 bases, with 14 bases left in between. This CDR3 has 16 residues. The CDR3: CASSLVGGGAYNEQFF. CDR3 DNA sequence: TGTGCCAGCAGCTTAGTAGGAGGGGGTGCGTACAATGAGCAGTTCTTC.

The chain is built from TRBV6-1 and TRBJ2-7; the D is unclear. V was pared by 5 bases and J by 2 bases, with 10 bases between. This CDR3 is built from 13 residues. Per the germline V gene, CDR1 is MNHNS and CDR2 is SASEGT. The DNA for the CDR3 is TGTGCCAGCAGTTATAACACTCCCTACGAGCAGTACTTC. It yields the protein CASSYNTPYEQYF.